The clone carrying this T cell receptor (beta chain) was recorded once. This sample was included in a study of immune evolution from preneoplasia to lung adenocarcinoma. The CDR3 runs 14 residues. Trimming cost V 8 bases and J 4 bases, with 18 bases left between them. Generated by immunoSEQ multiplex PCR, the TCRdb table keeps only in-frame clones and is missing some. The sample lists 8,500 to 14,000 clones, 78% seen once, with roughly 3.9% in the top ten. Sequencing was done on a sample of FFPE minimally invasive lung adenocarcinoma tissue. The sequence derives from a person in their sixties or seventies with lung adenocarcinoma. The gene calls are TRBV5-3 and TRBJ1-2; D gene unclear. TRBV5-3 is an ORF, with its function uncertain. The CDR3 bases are TGTGCCAGCAGCCAAGATGAGGGTCCCTATGGCTACACCTTC. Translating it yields CASSQDEGPYGYTF.